The 13 T cell receptor beta chains reported below all come from one sample, sequenced in a study of blood T cell repertoires in COVID-19. The protocol was immunoSEQ multiplex PCR, while the TCRdb copy is restricted to in-frame clones and leaves out a portion. The data contain roughly 200,000 clones, roughly 84% of them singletons. Sample: peripheral blood. The receptors shown here come from an older person with COVID-19, enrolled during active disease.

CDR3 nucleotide sequence: TGTGCCAGCAGCCAAGTAAAAGCGGGAGGACCCCTTACTGAGCAGTTCTTC. As protein: CASSQVKAGGPLTEQFF. The chain is built from TRBV4-2 and TRBJ2-1; 9 nucleotides align to TRBD2. V lost 1 base to trimming and J lost 9 bases; unmatched junction nucleotides: 13. CDR3 length equals 17 residues. CDR1 is LGHNA and CDR2 is YNFKEQ in the germline V gene.

The rearrangement uses TRBV3-1 (or the pseudogene TRBV3-2) and TRBJ2-7; maybe TRBD2 (6 bases). The V gene's germline CDR1 is LGHDT and CDR2 YNNKEL (reference sequence). The CDR3 spans 15 residues. V lost 1 base to trimming and J lost 4 bases, with 14 bases between them. The CDR3 nucleotides are TGTGCCAGCAGCCAAGTACCGGGAGAGGGGTACGAGCAGTACTTC. Translation: CASSQVPGEGYEQYF.

The J gene is TRBJ2-7, the V gene TRBV5-3, with a tentative D call TRBD2 (5 bases). TRBV5-3 is an open reading frame whose function is uncertain. V gave up 4 bases and J gave up 0 bases, with 20 bases separating them. The CDR3 has 17 amino acids. Here the CDR3 reads CARSPTTRGYLSYEQYF. In DNA, the CDR3 is TGTGCCAGAAGCCCCACTACCCGCGGGTACCTCTCCTACGAGCAGTACTTC.

The chain joins TRBV6-2 or TRBV6-3 to TRBJ2-7, with 8 bases aligning to TRBD1. CDR3 length: 14 residues. CDR1 is MNHEY and CDR2 is SVGEGT in the germline V gene. After removal of 4 bases from V and 4 bases from J, the junction contained 6 bases not matched to a gene. CDR3 sequence: CASSFSGGHYEQYF. The CDR3 region has the DNA TGTGCCAGCAGTTTCTCAGGGGGCCATTACGAGCAGTACTTC.

This chain joins TRBV4-3 and TRBJ1-1, with D unresolved. The CDR3 is made up of 13 amino acids. The V end was cut by 2 bases, the J end by 3 bases, with 7 bases between. In germline, CDR1 is LGHNA, CDR2 YSLEER. The DNA of the CDR3 is TGCGCCAGCAGCCAAAAGAGCGACACTGAAGCTTTCTTT. Protein: CASSQKSDTEAFF.

The chain uses TRBV28 and TRBJ1-6; perhaps TRBD1 as D (6 bases). This CDR3 is built from 14 residues. V gave up 7 bases and J gave up 4 bases, with 11 bases separating them. The germline V gene has CDR1 MDHEN and CDR2 SYDVKM. For the CDR3, the DNA is TGTGCCAGCAATCACAGGGCATATAATTCACCCCTCCACTTT. Encoded protein: CASNHRAYNSPLHF. Filled out from reference TRBV28 and TRBJ1-6, the complete variable domain reads DVKVTQSSRYLVKRTGEKVFLECVQDMDHENMFWYRQDPGLGLRLIYFSYDVKMKEKGDIPEGYSVSREKKERFSLILESASTNQTSMYLCASNHRAYNSPLHFGNGTRLTVT.

The CDR3 nucleotides are TGTGCCAGCAATCGAGGAATTGAAGCTTTCTTT. As protein: CASNRGIEAFF. The V call is TRBV25-1, the J call TRBJ1-1; no firm D call. The length of the CDR3 is 11 residues. CDR1 and CDR2 from the germline V gene are MGHDK and SYGVNS. The V gene lost 7 bases and the J gene lost 7 bases, with 10 bases spanning the gap.

This clone is a singleton in its sample. V and J are TRBV2 and TRBJ2-7, with 9 bases identical to TRBD1. The germline V gene encodes CDR1 SNHLY and CDR2 FYNNEI. Trimming took 7 bases from V and 2 from J; bases not matched to a gene: 6. The CDR3 is made up of 14 amino acids. CDR3 nucleotide sequence: TGTGCCAGCATCGGGACAGGGTTAACCTACGAGCAGTACTTC. This translates into CASIGTGLTYEQYF.

In this sample, this clone turned up once. The J gene is TRBJ1-2, the V gene TRBV28, with D tentatively TRBD1 (5 bases). The V gene lost 5 bases and the J gene lost 5 bases, with 27 bases spanning the gap. The V gene's germline CDR1 is MDHEN and CDR2 SYDVKM. This CDR3 spans 18 amino acids. The CDR3 sequence is CASSPHYSGTAKLYGYTF. DNA for the CDR3: TGTGCCAGCAGTCCACACTACTCCGGGACTGCTAAACTATATGGCTACACCTTC.

This chain links TRBV7-9 with TRBJ2-2, with a weak D call TRBD1 (6 bases). Per germline, CDR1 SEHNR and CDR2 FQNEAQ (reference sequence). The CDR3 is made up of 14 amino acids. V was trimmed by 2 bases and J by 3 bases, leaving 7 bases between them. The DNA of the CDR3 is TGTGCCAGCAGCTTACGGACAGACACCGGGGAGCTGTTTTTT. Translation: CASSLRTDTGELFF.

The chain employs TRBV4-3 and TRBJ2-3; a weak D match, TRBD2 (6 bases). Trimming removed 0 bases from V and 0 bases from J, with 10 bases in between. The CDR3 runs to 16 residues. Germline lookup yields CDR1 LGHNA and CDR2 YSLEER. CDR3 coding DNA: TGCGCCAGCAGCCAAGACGGGACTCCTAGCACAGATACGCAGTATTTT. Residues: CASSQDGTPSTDTQYF.

The gene calls are TRBV21-1 and TRBJ2-7; the table assigns TRBD2, which was not confirmed against the DNA. TRBV21-1 is a documented pseudogene. This CDR3 contains 15 residues. CDR3 in DNA: TGTGCCAGCGCCCACCGGGACTCGAAGTCCTACGAGCAGTACTTC. This codes for CASAHRDSKSYEQYF.

This clone was seen a handful of times. The rearrangement joins TRBV3-1 (or the pseudogene TRBV3-2) to TRBJ2-1; D may be TRBD2 (5 bases). Germline V gene sequence: CDR1 LGHDT, CDR2 YNNKEL (reference sequence). This CDR3 spans 17 amino acids. V lost 1 base to trimming and J lost 4 bases, with 17 bases between them. Here the CDR3 reads CASSQVPTASKYNEQFF. The CDR3 bases are TGTGCCAGCAGCCAAGTACCTACGGCTAGCAAGTACAATGAGCAGTTCTTC.